This entry lists 17 T cell receptor beta chains sequenced from one sample in a study of control samples from healthy donors and cancer patients. Data came from immunoSEQ multiplex PCR; TCRdb stores just in-frame clones and leaves some out. The sample consists of about 92,000 clones, approximately 78% of them appearing once. Sequencing used blood. The receptor set was obtained from a woman aged 55-69 years in good health.

This clone was detected once. This CDR3 is CASSLGIGDLYEQYF. In nucleotides, the CDR3 is TGCGCCAGCAGCTTGGGTATCGGGGATTTATACGAGCAGTACTTC. The chain recombines TRBV5-1 with TRBJ2-7; D might be TRBD2 (5 bases). The germline V gene has CDR1 SGHRS and CDR2 YFSETQ. The CDR3 consists of 15 residues. The germline V and J ends were trimmed by 0 bases and 4 bases, with 14 bases remaining between them.

The chain uses TRBV3-1 (or the pseudogene TRBV3-2) and TRBJ1-1; D is ambiguous. The V and J ends lost 0 bases and 10 bases respectively, with 21 bases between them. The CDR3 loop spans 16 amino acids. Germline V lookup: CDR1 LGHDT, CDR2 YNNKEL (reference sequence). The CDR3 nucleotides read TGTGCCAGCAGCCAAGATCCCGGGTCCCGAGTGTCGGTAGCTTTCTTT. It translates to CASSQDPGSRVSVAFF.

The chain uses TRBV5-3 and TRBJ2-2; 7 nucleotides line up with TRBD2. TRBV5-3 is flagged as an ORF with uncertain function. This CDR3 spans 17 amino acids. V lost 3 bases and J lost 4; bases outside the gene matches: 12. The CDR3 bases are TGTGCCAGAAGCTCGCCGAGGGCGGGAGTTGCCACCGGGGAGCTGTTTTTT. Translated: CARSSPRAGVATGELFF.

With regard to this clone: This specimen includes other DNA sequences encoding the same CDR3. V is TRBV18 and J is TRBJ2-5, with TRBD2 identical over 7 bases. Looked up from germline, CDR1 is KGHSH and CDR2 is LQKENI. There are 13 residues in the CDR3. With 6 bases clipped from V and 2 bases from J, the junction kept 3 bases outside the gene matches. The CDR3: CASSPGLQETQYF. CDR3 coding DNA: TGTGCCAGCTCTCCGGGACTACAAGAGACCCAGTACTTC. Based on the CDR3 plus reference TRBV18 and TRBJ2-5, the full variable domain is NAGVMQNPRHLVRRRGQEARLRCSPMKGHSHVYWYRQLPEEGLKFMVYLQKENIIDESGMPKERFSAEFPKEGPSILRIQQVVRGDSAAYFCASSPGLQETQYFGPGTRLLVL.

J is TRBJ2-7 and V is TRBV5-6; D uncertain. The length of the CDR3 is 12 residues. V lost 4 bases, J lost 6 bases, and 11 bases lay in between. The germline V gene encodes CDR1 SGHDT and CDR2 YYEEEE. Here the CDR3 DNA reads TGTGCCAGCAGCACCCTTGTACGCGAGCAGTACTTC. Protein: CASSTLVREQYF.

The V gene is TRBV5-1, the J gene TRBJ1-3, with 7 bases aligning to TRBD1. This CDR3 comprises 15 residues. V dropped 0 bases and J dropped 3; count of bases not matched to a gene: 3. The V gene's germline CDR1 is SGHRS and CDR2 YFSETQ. The CDR3 reads CASSLDTGVGNTIYF. CDR3 nucleotide sequence: TGCGCCAGCAGCTTGGACACAGGGGTTGGAAACACCATATATTTT.

CDR3 coding DNA: TGCAGCCTAGGAGGGGGGAGGGCCCTCGGCACAGATACGCAGTATTTT. As protein: CSLGGGRALGTDTQYF. The rearrangement joins TRBV29-1 to TRBJ2-3; D may be TRBD2 (7 bases). Germline V gene data show CDR1 as SQVTM and CDR2 as ANQGSEA. V was shortened by 8 bases and J by 1 base, with 22 bases between the two germline ends. The CDR3 sequence is 16 residues long.

The chain is built from TRBV5-1 and TRBJ2-1; a weak D match, TRBD1 (6 bases). Germline CDR1 and CDR2: SGHRS and YFSETQ. The CDR3 contains 14 residues. Trimming removed 3 bases from V and 5 bases from J, with 12 bases in between. In DNA form, the CDR3 reads TGCGCCAGCAGCTCATACAGGGATAACAATGAGCAGTTCTTC. This encodes CASSSYRDNNEQFF.

This clone occurred once. The chain couples TRBV10-1 to TRBJ1-5; D unresolved. The CDR3 is 12 amino acids. Trimming pared 0 bases from V and 5 bases from J, leaving 2 bases between. Looked up from germline, CDR1 is WNHNN and CDR2 is SYGVQD (reference sequence). The CDR3 sequence: CASSESHQPQHF. The CDR3 DNA sequence: TGCGCCAGCAGTGAGTCCCATCAGCCCCAGCATTTT.

The gene calls are TRBV7-2 and TRBJ1-2; 11 bases line up with TRBD1. Germline CDR1 is SGHTA and CDR2 is FQGNSA. The CDR3 loop spans 14 amino acids. V gave up 5 bases and J gave up 5 bases; unmatched junction bases: 4. This CDR3 reads CASSRTGGEYGYTF. The CDR3 DNA follows: TGTGCCAGCAGCCGGACAGGGGGCGAATATGGCTACACCTTC.

V and J are TRBV7-9 and TRBJ1-2, with TRBD1 matching over 10 bases. CDR3 length: 12 amino acids. Germline trimming cut 4 bases from V and 8 bases from J; bases unmatched to any gene: 1. Germline CDR1 and CDR2: SEHNR and FQNEAQ (reference sequence). The CDR3 region has the DNA TGTGCCAGCAGCTCGACAGGGGGCGGCTACACCTTC. It translates to CASSSTGGGYTF.

This clone showed up just a few times. The chain links TRBV11-2 to TRBJ2-1; no firm D call. The ends were cut back, 0 bases at V and 6 bases at J, with 12 bases in the middle. This CDR3 comprises 15 residues. Germline CDR1 and CDR2: SGHAT and FQNNGV. For the CDR3, the DNA is TGTGCCAGCAGCTTAGACCTTTGGGCCACCAATGAGCAGTTCTTC. Protein: CASSLDLWATNEQFF.

The CDR3 region is CASSSGLAGGPSEQFF. The CDR3 nucleotides read TGTGCCAGCAGCTCAGGACTAGCGGGGGGGCCAAGTGAGCAGTTCTTC. This rearrangement joins TRBV5-4 to TRBJ2-1; 15 positions agree with TRBD2. The CDR3 spans 16 residues. Germline V CDR1 and CDR2: SGHNT, YYREEE (reference sequence). Losses at the gene ends were 3 bases for V and 9 bases for J; bases not matched to a gene: 7.

On this clone itself: This sample includes further DNA sequences coding for the same CDR3. The chain couples TRBV3-1 (or the pseudogene TRBV3-2) to TRBJ1-3; 8 bases agree with TRBD1. The CDR3 consists of 17 residues. Germline trimming cut 0 bases from V and 5 bases from J; bases unmatched to any gene: 9. CDR1 is LGHDT, CDR2 YNNKEL, per germline (reference sequence). The DNA of the CDR3 is TGTGCCAGCAGCCAAGAAAGCGCCGGACAGGGTCGAAACACCATATATTTT. Amino acid sequence: CASSQESAGQGRNTIYF.

V and J are TRBV20-1 and TRBJ1-5; possible D gene TRBD1, 5 bases. Trimming shortened V by 3 bases and J by 1 base, and 13 bases separated the two germline ends. The CDR3 loop spans 15 amino acids. CDR1 is DFQATT and CDR2 is SNEGSKA in the germline V gene (reference sequence). The CDR3 DNA sequence: TGCAGTGCTAGTTTTGGGGCGGGGAGCAATCAGCCCCAGCATTTT. It is translated as CSASFGAGSNQPQHF.

This clone was found a few times. The genes are TRBV11-2 and TRBJ2-3; no clear D gene. Germline V gene lookup returns CDR1 SGHAT and CDR2 FQNNGV. Trimming shortened V by 3 bases and J by 0 bases, and 10 bases separated the two germline ends. This CDR3 region has 15 residues. CDR3 nucleotides: TGTGCCAGCAGCTTCCAGGAAACTAGCACAGATACGCAGTATTTT. Translation: CASSFQETSTDTQYF.

The V call is TRBV5-1, the J call TRBJ2-3, with TRBD2 identical over 8 bases. The trim removed 1 base at V and 5 bases at J, leaving 6 bases unmatched. The germline CDR1 and CDR2 sequences are SGHRS and YFSETQ. This CDR3 is 15 amino acids long. The CDR3 is CASSLIGGARDTQYF. In DNA, the CDR3 is TGCGCCAGCAGCTTGATCGGGGGGGCGAGAGATACGCAGTATTTT.